The text below deals with one T cell receptor (beta chain). Its antigen remains unknown. Naivety among CD8 cells was defined by CD45RO negativity and positive CCR7 selection, thereby excluding terminally differentiated effector memory CD45RA+ cells. The data were obtained in a study of shared clonotypes between healthy human individuals. Overall study results and limits: The generation probabilities recorded for non-shared clonotypes fell below those of clonotypes shared by all four donors. The sampled material consisted only of blood, and tissue repertoires are likely to differ.

The CDR3 loop spans 18 amino acids. V was shortened by 4 bases and J by 1 base, with 17 bases between the two germline ends. Germline-derived CDR1 and CDR2 are SEHNR and FQNEAQ (reference sequence). Method: immunoSEQ multiplex PCR; TCRdb's copy keeps in-frame clones and lacks some. The table has roughly 650,000 clones, roughly 95% seen once; the top ten hold roughly 0.12%. The chain joins TRBV7-9 to TRBJ2-6; D is undetermined. The sample taken for sequencing was naive CD8+ T cells sorted from blood. The clonotype comes from a woman aged 25-40 years in good health. CDR3 sequence (DNA): TGTGCCAGCAGCTCAGGACCAGGTGTGGGTTCTGGGGCCAACGTCCTGACTTTC. Translated, it gives CASSSGPGVGSGANVLTF.